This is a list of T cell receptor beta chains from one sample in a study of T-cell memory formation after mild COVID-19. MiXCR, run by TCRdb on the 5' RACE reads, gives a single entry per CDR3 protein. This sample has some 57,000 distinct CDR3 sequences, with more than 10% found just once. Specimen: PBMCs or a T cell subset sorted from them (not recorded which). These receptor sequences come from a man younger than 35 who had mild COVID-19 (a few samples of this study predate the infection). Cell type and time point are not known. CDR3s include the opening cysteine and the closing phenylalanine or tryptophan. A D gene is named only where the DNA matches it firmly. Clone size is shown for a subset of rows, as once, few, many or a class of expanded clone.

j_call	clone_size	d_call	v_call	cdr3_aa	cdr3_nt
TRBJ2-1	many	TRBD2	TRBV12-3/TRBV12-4	CASSFGLAGGGDEQFF	TGTGCCAGCAGTTTTGGACTAGCGGGGGGCGGGGATGAGCAGTTCTTC
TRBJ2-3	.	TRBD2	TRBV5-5	CASSLEAGGWTDTQYF	TGTGCCAGCAGCTTGGAAGCGGGGGGCTGGACTGATACGCAGTATTTT
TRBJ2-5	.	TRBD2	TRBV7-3	CASSLTGTNSGGPQYF	TGTGCCAGCAGCTTAACGGGAACGAATAGCGGGGGTCCGCAGTACTTC
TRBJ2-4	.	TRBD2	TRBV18	CASSPLRSGGAKNIQYF	TGTGCCAGCTCACCACTCCGGAGCGGGGGTGCCAAAAACATTCAGTACTTC
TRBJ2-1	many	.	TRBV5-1	CASSLGGLSYNEQFF	TGCGCCAGCAGCTTAGGGGGACTCTCCTACAATGAGCAGTTCTTC
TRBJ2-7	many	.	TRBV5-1	CASSLGAGRTLEQYF	TGCGCCAGCAGCTTGGGGGCAGGGAGGACCCTCGAGCAGTACTTC
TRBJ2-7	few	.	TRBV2	CASSEAGFDKQYF	TGTGCCAGCAGTGAAGCGGGATTTGACAAACAGTACTTC
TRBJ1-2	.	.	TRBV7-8	CASSQGSANYGYTF	TGTGCCAGCAGCCAGGGGAGTGCGAACTATGGCTACACCTTC
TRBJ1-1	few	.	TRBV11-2	CASRSPGQNTEAFF	TGTGCCAGCAGATCCCCGGGACAGAACACTGAAGCTTTCTTT
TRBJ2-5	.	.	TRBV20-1	CSARIRGRQETQYF	TGCAGTGCTAGAATCCGGGGGAGGCAAGAGACCCAGTATTTC
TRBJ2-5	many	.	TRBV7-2	CASSLLGSRQETQYF	TGTGCCAGCAGCTTATTGGGGTCCCGCCAAGAGACCCAGTACTTC
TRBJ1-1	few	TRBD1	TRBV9	CASSDLRDRGTEAFF	TGTGCCAGCAGCGACCTCCGGGACAGGGGAACTGAAGCTTTCTTT
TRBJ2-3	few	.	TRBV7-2	CASKAAGIDTQYF	TGTGCCTCCAAGGCTGCGGGGATAGATACGCAGTATTTT
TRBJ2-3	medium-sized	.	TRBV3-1	CASSQAPPPDTQYF	TGTGCCAGCAGCCAAGCACCCCCCCCGGATACGCAGTATTTT
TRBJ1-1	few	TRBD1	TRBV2	CASSVEGANTEAFF	TGTGCCAGCAGTGTCGAGGGGGCGAACACTGAAGCTTTCTTT
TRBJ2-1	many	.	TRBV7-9	CASSLEAAGSSYNEQFF	TGTGCCAGCAGCTTAGAGGCAGCCGGTAGCTCCTACAATGAGCAGTTCTTC
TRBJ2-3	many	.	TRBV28	CAGQKGGRGGDTQYF	TGTGCCGGCCAAAAGGGGGGAAGGGGTGGAGATACGCAGTATTTT
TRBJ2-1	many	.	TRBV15	CATSPEQYHEQFF	TGTGCCACCAGCCCCGAACAATATCATGAGCAGTTCTTC
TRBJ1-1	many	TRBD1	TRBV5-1	CASRRFRGPNTEAFF	TGCGCCAGCAGAAGGTTCAGGGGGCCTAATACTGAAGCTTTCTTT
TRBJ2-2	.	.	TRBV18	CASSPQAGSGELFF	TGTGCCAGCTCACCGCAGGCGGGTTCCGGGGAGCTGTTTTTT
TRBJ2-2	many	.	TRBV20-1	CSARTTLGTGELFF	TGCAGTGCTAGAACTACGCTAGGGACCGGGGAGCTGTTTTTT
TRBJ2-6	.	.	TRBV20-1	CSAGGTPRSGANVLTF	TGCAGTGCTGGCGGGACTCCCCGCTCTGGGGCCAACGTCCTGACTTTC
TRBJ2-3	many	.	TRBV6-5	CASSPRAISTDTQYF	TGTGCCAGCAGCCCCAGGGCGATTAGCACAGATACGCAGTATTTT
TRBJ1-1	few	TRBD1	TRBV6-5	CASRRGTGGYMNTEAFF	TGTGCCAGCAGACGGGGGACAGGGGGTTACATGAACACTGAAGCTTTCTTT